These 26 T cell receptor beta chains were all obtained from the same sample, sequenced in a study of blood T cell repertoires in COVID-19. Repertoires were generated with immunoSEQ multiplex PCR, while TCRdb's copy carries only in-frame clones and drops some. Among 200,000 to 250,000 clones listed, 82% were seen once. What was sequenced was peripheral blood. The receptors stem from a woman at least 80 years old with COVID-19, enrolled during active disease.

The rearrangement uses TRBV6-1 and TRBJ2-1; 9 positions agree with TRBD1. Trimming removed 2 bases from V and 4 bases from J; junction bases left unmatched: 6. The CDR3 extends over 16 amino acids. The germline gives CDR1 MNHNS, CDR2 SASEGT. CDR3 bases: TGTGCCAGCAGTGAATTGGGGACAGGGCGTTACAATGAGCAGTTCTTC. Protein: CASSELGTGRYNEQFF.

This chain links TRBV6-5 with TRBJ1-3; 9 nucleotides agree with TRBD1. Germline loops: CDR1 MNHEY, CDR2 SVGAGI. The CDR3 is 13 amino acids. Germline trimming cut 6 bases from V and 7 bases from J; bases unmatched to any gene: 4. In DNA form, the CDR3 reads TGTGCCAGCAGCTACGGACAGGGGAACACCATATATTTT. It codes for CASSYGQGNTIYF.

In nucleotides, the CDR3 is TGTGCCAGCAGCTCATCCCCTAGGGGGGAAAAACTGTTTTTT. Amino acids: CASSSSPRGEKLFF. This chain uses TRBV5-5 with TRBJ1-4; possibly TRBD1 for D (6 bases). Germline values: CDR1 SGHKS, CDR2 YYEKEE (reference sequence). This CDR3 region has 14 residues. V shed 3 bases and J shed 8 bases, with 14 bases lying between them.

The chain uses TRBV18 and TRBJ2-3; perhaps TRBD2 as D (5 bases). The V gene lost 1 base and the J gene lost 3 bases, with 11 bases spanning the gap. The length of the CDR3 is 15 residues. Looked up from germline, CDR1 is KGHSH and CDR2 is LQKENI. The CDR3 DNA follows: TGTGCCAGCTCACCACTACTAGAAGGAACAGATACGCAGTATTTT. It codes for CASSPLLEGTDTQYF.

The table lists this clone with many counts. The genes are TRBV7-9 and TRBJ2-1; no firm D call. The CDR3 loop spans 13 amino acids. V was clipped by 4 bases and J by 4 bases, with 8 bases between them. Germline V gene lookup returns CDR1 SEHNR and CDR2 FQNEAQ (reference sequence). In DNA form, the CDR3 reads TGTGCCAGCAGCTCTTTATTTTACAATGAGCAGTTCTTC. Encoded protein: CASSSLFYNEQFF.

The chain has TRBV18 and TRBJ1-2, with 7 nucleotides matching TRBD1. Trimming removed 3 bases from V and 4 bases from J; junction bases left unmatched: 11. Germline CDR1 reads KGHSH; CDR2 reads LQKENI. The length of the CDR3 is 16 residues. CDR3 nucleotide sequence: TGTGCCAGCTCACCGTTCCAGGGGGAAGGGGCCTATGGCTACACCTTC. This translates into CASSPFQGEGAYGYTF.

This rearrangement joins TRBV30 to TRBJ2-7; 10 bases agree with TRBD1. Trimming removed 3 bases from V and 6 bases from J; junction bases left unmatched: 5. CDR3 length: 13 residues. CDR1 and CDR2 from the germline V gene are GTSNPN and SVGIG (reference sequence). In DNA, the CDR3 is TGTGCCTGGAGCCGACAGGGGGCTGCCGAGCAGTACTTC. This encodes CAWSRQGAAEQYF.

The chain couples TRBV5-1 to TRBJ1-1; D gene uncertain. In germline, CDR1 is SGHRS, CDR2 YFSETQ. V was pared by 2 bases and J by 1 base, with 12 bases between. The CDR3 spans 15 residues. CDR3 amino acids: CASSFDHLANTEAFF. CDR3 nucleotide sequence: TGCGCCAGCAGCTTCGATCACCTGGCGAACACTGAAGCTTTCTTT.

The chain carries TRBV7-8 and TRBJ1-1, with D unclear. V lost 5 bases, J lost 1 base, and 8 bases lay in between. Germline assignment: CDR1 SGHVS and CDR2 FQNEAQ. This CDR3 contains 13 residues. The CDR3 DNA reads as TGTGCCAGCAGCGGACGGGGGAACACTGAAGCTTTCTTT. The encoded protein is CASSGRGNTEAFF.

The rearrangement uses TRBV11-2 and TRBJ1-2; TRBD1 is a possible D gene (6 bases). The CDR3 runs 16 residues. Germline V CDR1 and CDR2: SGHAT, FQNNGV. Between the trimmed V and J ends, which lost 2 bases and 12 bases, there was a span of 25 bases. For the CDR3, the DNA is TGTGCCAGCAGCTTAAACAGGGAACCATACAGGGAATACAACACCTTC. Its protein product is CASSLNREPYREYNTF.

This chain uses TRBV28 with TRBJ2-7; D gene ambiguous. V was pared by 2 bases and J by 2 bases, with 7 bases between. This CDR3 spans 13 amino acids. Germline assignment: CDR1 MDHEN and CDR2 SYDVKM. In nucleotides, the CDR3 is TGTGCCAGCAGTTTAACTCCAACCTACGAGCAGTACTTC. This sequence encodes CASSLTPTYEQYF.

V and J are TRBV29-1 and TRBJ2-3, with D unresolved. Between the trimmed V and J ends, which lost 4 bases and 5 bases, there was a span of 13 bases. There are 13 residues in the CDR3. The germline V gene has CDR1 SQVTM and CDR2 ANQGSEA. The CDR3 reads CSVGISPRDTQYF. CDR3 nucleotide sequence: TGCAGCGTTGGTATCTCCCCCCGAGATACGCAGTATTTT.

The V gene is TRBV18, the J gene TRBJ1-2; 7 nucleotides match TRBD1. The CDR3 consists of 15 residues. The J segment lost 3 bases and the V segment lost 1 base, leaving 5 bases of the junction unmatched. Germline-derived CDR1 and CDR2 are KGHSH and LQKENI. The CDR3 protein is CASSPLTGWDYGYTF. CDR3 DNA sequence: TGTGCCAGCTCACCACTGACAGGGTGGGACTATGGCTACACCTTC.

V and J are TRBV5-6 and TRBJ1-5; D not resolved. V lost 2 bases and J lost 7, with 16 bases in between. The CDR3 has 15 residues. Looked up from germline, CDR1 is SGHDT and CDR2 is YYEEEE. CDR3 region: CASSFRSSQRQPQHF. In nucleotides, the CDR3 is TGTGCCAGCAGCTTTAGATCTAGTCAGCGCCAGCCCCAGCATTTT.

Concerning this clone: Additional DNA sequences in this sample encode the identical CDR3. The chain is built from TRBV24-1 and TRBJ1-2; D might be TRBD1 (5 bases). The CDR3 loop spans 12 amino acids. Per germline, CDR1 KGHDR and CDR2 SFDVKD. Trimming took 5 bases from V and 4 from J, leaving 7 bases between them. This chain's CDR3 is CATSAGGYGYTF. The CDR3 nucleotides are TGTGCCACCAGTGCGGGGGGCTATGGCTACACCTTC.

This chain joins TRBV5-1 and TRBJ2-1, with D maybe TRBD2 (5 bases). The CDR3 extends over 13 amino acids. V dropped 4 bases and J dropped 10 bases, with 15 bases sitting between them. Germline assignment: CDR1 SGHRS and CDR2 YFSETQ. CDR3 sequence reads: CASSKTPPGEQFF. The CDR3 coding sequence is TGCGCCAGCAGCAAGACACCCCCGGGGGAGCAGTTCTTC.

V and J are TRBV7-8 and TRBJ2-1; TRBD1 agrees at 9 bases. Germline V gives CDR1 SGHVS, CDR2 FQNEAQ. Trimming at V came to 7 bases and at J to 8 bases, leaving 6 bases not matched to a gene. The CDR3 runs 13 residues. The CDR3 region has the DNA TGTGCCAGCACTGGAGACAGGGGGGATGAGCAGTTCTTC. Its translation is CASTGDRGDEQFF.

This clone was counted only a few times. The CDR3 reads CASSLEARGGNTIYF. The CDR3 bases are TGTGCCAGCAGCTTAGAGGCCAGGGGTGGAAACACCATATATTTT. The chain carries TRBV7-2 and TRBJ1-3, with D tentatively TRBD1 (6 bases). This CDR3 is 15 amino acids long. CDR1 SGHTA and CDR2 FQGNSA come from the germline V gene. The V end was cut by 1 base, the J end by 3 bases, with 10 bases between.

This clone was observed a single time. CDR3 protein: CSASRQGKAFF. The CDR3, as DNA: TGCAGTGCTAGCAGACAGGGTAAAGCTTTCTTT. This chain connects TRBV20-1 to TRBJ1-1, with 7 nucleotides matching TRBD1. CDR1 DFQATT and CDR2 SNEGSKA come from the germline V gene (reference sequence). V shed 3 bases and J 9 bases; nucleotides not matched to a gene: 4. CDR3 length: 11 residues.

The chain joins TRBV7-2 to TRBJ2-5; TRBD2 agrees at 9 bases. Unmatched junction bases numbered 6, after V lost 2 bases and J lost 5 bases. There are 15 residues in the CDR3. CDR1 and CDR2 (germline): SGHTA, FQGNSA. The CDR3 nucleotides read TGTGCCAGCAGCTTATTCGCGGGAGGGGAGGAGACCCAGTACTTC. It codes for CASSLFAGGEETQYF.

The CDR3 reads CASSQMAGAYNEQFF. CDR3 bases: TGTGCCAGCAGCCAGATGGCGGGAGCATACAATGAGCAGTTCTTC. V is TRBV14 and J is TRBJ2-1; 7 bases map to TRBD2. The J segment lost 4 bases and the V segment lost 3 bases, leaving 6 bases of the junction unmatched. Germline CDR1 is SGHDN and CDR2 is FVKESK. CDR3 length equals 15 residues.

The CDR3, as DNA: TGTGCCAGCTCACCACGCCGGACAGGGGGCGAGGGTCAGCCCCAGCATTTT. It is translated as CASSPRRTGGEGQPQHF. V and J are TRBV18 and TRBJ1-5; 11 bases are shared with TRBD1. CDR1 is KGHSH, CDR2 LQKENI, per germline. The CDR3 loop spans 17 amino acids. Trimming cost V 1 base and J 6 bases; bases outside gene matches: 8. Supplemented by reference TRBV18 and TRBJ1-5, the full variable domain reads NAGVMQNPRHLVRRRGQEARLRCSPMKGHSHVYWYRQLPEEGLKFMVYLQKENIIDESGMPKERFSAEFPKEGPSILRIQQVVRGDSAAYFCASSPRRTGGEGQPQHFGDGTRLSIL.

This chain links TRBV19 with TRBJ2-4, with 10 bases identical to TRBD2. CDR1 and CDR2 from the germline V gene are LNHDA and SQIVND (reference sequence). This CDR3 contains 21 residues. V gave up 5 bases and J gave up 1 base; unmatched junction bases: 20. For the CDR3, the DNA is TGTGCCAGTAGTCCTCGTCTAGCGGGAGTTTGGGTGGATGCGGCCAAAAACATTCAGTACTTC. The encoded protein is CASSPRLAGVWVDAAKNIQYF.

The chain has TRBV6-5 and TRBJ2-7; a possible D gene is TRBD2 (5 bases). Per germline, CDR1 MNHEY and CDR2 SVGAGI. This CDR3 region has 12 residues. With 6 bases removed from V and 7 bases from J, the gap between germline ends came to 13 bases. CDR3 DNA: TGTGCCAGCAGCTTTACCCCGGGGGAGCAGTACTTC. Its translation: CASSFTPGEQYF.

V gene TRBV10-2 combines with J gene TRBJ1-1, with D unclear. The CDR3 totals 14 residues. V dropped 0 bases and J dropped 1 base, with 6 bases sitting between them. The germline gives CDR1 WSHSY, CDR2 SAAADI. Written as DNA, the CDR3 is TGCGCCAGCAGTGAGTCCCGAGAGAACACTGAAGCTTTCTTT. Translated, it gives CASSESRENTEAFF.

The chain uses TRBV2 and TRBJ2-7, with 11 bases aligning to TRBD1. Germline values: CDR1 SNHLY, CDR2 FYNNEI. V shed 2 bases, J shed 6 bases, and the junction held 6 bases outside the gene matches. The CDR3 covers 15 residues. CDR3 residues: CASSESGQGAGEQYF. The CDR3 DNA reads TGTGCCAGCAGTGAATCCGGACAGGGGGCGGGCGAGCAGTACTTC.